The clone carrying this T cell receptor beta chain was seen many times. Other nucleotide sequences from this sample produce the same CDR3. In the original workflow: For papillary thyroid cancer, a distant-metastasis classifier was constructed from CDR3 differences observed across clinicopathological groups. TCRdb used MiXCR to call clones anew from the PCR reads. The V and J calls and clone size come from TCRdb's table, not from the authors' own analysis. Of more than 12,000 clones in the sample, 29% were seen once. This sample is part of a study of metastatic and nonmetastatic thyroid tumors. V shed 5 bases and J shed 3 bases, with 13 bases lying between them. Per germline, CDR1 SGHTA and CDR2 FQGNSA. The CDR3 runs to 14 residues. Patients were all untreated before their thyroid surgery.

This sequence joins TRBV7-2 and TRBJ2-5, with a possible D match to TRBD2 (5 bases). The sequence was collected from a male donor with papillary thyroid cancer or a benign thyroid nodule (not recorded which). Some clones in this sample may be carry-over from other donors' samples. The sample comprised tumor tissue. The CDR3 coding sequence is TGTGCCAGCAGCGCGCTAGCCGGCAAAGAGACCCAGTACTTC. Protein: CASSALAGKETQYF.